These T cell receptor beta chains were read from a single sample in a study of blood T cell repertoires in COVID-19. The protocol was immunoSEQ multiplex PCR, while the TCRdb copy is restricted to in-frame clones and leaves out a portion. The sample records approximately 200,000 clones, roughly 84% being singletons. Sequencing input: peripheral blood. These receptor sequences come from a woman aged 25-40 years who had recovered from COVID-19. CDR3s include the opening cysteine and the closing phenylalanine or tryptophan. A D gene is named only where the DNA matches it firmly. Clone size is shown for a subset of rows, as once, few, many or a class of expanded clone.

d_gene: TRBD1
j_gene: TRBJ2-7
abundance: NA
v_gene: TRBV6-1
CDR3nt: TGTGCCAGCAGTGGCCTCCACCGGGACAGGGGTTCCTACGAGCAGTACTTC
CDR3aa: CASSGLHRDRGSYEQYF

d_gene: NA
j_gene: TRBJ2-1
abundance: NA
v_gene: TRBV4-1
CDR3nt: TGCGCCAGCAGCCAAGAAGAGTGGTCTCCCTACAATGAGCAGTTCTTC
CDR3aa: CASSQEEWSPYNEQFF

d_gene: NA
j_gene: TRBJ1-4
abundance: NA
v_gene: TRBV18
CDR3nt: TGTGCCAGCTCACCACCAACTTCCAATGAAAAACTGTTTTTT
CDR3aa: CASSPPTSNEKLFF

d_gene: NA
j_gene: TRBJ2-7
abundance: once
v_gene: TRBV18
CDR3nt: TGTGCCAGCTCACCAACAGGGAGCTCCTACGAGCAGTACTTC
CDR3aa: CASSPTGSSYEQYF

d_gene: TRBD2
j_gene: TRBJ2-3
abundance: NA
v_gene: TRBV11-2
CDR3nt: TGTGCCAGCAGCCTCGGGACTAGCGGGAGTGGGTCAGATACGCAGTATTTT
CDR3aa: CASSLGTSGSGSDTQYF

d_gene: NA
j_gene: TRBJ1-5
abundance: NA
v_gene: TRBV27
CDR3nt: TGTGCCAGCAGTTTCGGGGGGGATCAGCCCCAGCATTTT
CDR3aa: CASSFGGDQPQHF

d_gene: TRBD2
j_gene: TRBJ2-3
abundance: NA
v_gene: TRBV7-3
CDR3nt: TGTGCCAGCAGCCTCGGGACTAGCGGGATCACAGATACGCAGTATTTT
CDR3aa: CASSLGTSGITDTQYF

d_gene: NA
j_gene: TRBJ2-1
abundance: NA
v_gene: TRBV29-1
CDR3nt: TGCAGCGTTGAGATTACGTGGATCGCGGGCAATGAGCAGTTCTTC
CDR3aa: CSVEITWIAGNEQFF

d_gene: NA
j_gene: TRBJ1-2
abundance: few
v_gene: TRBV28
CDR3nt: TGTGCCAGCAGTTTAACCCGGGGCTACACCTTC
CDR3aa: CASSLTRGYTF

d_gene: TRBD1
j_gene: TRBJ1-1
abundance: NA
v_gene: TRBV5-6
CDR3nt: TGTGCCAGCAGCCCTAGCAGGGGGCGCGGGTGGAACACTGAAGCTTTCTTT
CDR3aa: CASSPSRGRGWNTEAFF

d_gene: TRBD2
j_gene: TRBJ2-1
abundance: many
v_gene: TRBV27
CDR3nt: TGTGCCAGCAGTCGACTCGGGACTAGCGGGAGAGATGAGCAGTTCTTC
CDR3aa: CASSRLGTSGRDEQFF

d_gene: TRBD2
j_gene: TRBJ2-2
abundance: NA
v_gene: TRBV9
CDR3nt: TGTGCCAGCAGCAGAGGAGGCAGGGCCCTAGCGGGAGAATCGAACACCGGGGAGCTGTTTTTT
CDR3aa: CASSRGGRALAGESNTGELFF

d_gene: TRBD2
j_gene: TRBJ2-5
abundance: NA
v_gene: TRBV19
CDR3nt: TGTGCCAGTAGTATAGGCCTAGCGGGACGGGAGACCCAGTACTTC
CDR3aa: CASSIGLAGRETQYF

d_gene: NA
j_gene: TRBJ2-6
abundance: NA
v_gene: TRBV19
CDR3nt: TGTGCCAGTAGTATCCGACAGAAATTCTTCTCTGGGGCCAACGTCCTGACTTTC
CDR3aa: CASSIRQKFFSGANVLTF

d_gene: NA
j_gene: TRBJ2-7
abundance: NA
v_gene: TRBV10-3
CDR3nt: TGTGCCATCACCTCAGAGGACAATTCTTACGAGCAGTACTTC
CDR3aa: CAITSEDNSYEQYF

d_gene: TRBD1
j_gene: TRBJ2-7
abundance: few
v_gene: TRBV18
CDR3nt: TGTGCCAGCTCACCGGGACAGGGAGCCTACGAGCAGTACTTC
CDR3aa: CASSPGQGAYEQYF

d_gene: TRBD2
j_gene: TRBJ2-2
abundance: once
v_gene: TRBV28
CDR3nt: TGTGCCAGCAGTTTATCGGGACTAGCGTCGGGCACCGGGGAGCTGTTTTTT
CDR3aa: CASSLSGLASGTGELFF

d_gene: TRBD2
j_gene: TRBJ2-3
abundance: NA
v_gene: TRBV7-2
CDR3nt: TGTGCCAGCAGCCAAAGACGACTAGCGGGAGTTGATACGCAGTATTTT
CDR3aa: CASSQRRLAGVDTQYF

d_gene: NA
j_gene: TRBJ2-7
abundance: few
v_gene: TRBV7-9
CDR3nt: TGTGCCAGCAGCCCGGGACTCCAGAGACGGCCCTACGAGCAGTACTTC
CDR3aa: CASSPGLQRRPYEQYF

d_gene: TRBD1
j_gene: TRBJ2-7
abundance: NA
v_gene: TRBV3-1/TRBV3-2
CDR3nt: TGTGCCAGCAGCCAGACAGGGGGGGTCCTCGAGCAGTACTTC
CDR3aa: CASSQTGGVLEQYF

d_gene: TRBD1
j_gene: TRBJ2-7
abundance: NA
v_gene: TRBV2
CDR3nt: TGTGCCAGCAGTGGAGGGACAGGGGGCCACGAGCAGTACTTC
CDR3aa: CASSGGTGGHEQYF

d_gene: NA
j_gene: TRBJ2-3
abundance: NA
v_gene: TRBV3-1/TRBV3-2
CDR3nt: TGTGCCAGCAGCGGAGTTCGCAGGGTCAGCACAGATACGCAGTATTTT
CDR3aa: CASSGVRRVSTDTQYF

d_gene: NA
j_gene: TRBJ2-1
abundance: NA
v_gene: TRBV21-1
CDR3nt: TGTGCCAGCAGCTCAAGGACAGGGAACCACAATGAGCAGTTCTTC
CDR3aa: CASSSRTGNHNEQFF

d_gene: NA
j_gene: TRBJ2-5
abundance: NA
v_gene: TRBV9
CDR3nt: TGTGCCAGCAGCGTCTCAGGCCTTGGGGAGACCCAGTACTTC
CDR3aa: CASSVSGLGETQYF

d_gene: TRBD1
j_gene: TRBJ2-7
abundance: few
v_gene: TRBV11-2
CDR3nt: TGTGCCAGCAGCTTCCCCGGGGGACAGGGCAACGAGCAGTACTTC
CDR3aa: CASSFPGGQGNEQYF

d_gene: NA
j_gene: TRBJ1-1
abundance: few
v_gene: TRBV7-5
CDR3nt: TGTGTCAGAAGCTCCCCCAAGAACACTGAAGCTTTCTTT
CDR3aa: CVRSSPKNTEAFF

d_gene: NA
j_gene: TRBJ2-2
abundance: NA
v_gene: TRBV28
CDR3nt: TGTGCCAGCAGTCCGCAGGGGTGGCCAGGGACCGGGGAGCTGTTTTTT
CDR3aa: CASSPQGWPGTGELFF

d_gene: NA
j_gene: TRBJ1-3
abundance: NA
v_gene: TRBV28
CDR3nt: TGTGCCAGCAGTTTTCATCGGGGAAACACCATATATTTT
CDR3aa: CASSFHRGNTIYF

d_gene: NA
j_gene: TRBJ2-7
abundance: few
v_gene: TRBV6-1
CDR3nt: TGTGCCAGCACCCCGCAGGGGAACTACGAGCAGTACTTC
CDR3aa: CASTPQGNYEQYF

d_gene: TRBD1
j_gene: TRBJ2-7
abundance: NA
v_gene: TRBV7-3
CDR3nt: TGTGCCAGCAGCCCCCGACAGGGCGGCGAGCAGTACTTC
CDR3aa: CASSPRQGGEQYF

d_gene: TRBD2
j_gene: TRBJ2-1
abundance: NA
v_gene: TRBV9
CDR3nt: TGTGCCAGCAGCGTAGTTACTAGCGGGGTGCAGTTCTTC
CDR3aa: CASSVVTSGVQFF

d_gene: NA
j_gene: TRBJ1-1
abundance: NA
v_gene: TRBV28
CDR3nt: TGTGCCAGCAGAATGGGAGGGCGGTCAAACACTGAAGCTTTCTTT
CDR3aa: CASRMGGRSNTEAFF

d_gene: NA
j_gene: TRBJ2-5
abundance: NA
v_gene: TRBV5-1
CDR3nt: TGCGCCAGCAGCTTGGCTAAAGGGGGTCGGGAGACCCAGTACTTC
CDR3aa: CASSLAKGGRETQYF

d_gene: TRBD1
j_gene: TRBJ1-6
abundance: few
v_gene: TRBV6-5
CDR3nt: TGTGCCAGCAGTTACGCAGGGGGAACGGGGATTCCCCTCCACTTT
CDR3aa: CASSYAGGTGIPLHF

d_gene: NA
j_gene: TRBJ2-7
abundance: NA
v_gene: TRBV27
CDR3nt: TGTGCCAGCAGTTTAGAAGGCCGAGGCGCCGAGCAGTACTTC
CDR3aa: CASSLEGRGAEQYF

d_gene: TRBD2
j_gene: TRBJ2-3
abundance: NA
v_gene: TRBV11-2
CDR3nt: TGTGCCAGCAGCTTTAGCGGGAGCACAGATACGCAGTATTTT
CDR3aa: CASSFSGSTDTQYF

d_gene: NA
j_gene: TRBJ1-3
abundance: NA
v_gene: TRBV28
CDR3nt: TGTGCCAGCAGTTTACTGGCAGGGAGGCCCTCTGGAAACACCATATATTTT
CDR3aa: CASSLLAGRPSGNTIYF

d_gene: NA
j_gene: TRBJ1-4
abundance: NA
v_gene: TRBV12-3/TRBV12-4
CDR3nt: TGTGCCAGCAGTCTTTTCGAAAAACTGTTTTTT
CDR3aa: CASSLFEKLFF

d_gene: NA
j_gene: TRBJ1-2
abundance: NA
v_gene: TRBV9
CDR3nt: TGTGCCAGCAGCGTAGGTAATGGCTACACCTTC
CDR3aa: CASSVGNGYTF

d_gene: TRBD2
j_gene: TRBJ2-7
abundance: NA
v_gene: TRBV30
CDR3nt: TGTGCCTGGACCGGACTAGCGGGTAGCCCCATTTCCTACGAGCAGTACTTC
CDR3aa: CAWTGLAGSPISYEQYF

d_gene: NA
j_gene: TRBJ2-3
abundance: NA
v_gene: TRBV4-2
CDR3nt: TGTGCCAGCAGCTTTCGGTTGGCAGATACGCAGTATTTT
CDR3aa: CASSFRLADTQYF

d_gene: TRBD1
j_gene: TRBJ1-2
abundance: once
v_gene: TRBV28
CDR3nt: TGTGCCAGCAGTTCCTTGGGACAGGGGAACTATGGCTACACCTTC
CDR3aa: CASSSLGQGNYGYTF

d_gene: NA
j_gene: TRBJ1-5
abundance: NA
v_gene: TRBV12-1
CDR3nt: TGTGCCAGCAGCTCGCCCGGCCCTAGGCAGCCCCAGCATTTT
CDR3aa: CASSSPGPRQPQHF

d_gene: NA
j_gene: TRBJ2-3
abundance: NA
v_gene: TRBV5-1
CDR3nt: TGCGCCAGCAGTTCTACAGATACGCAGTATTTT
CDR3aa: CASSSTDTQYF

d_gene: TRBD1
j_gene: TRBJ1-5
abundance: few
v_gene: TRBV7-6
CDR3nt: TGTGCCAGCAGCTTACGGCAGGGGGCTCGACAGCCCCAGCATTTT
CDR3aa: CASSLRQGARQPQHF

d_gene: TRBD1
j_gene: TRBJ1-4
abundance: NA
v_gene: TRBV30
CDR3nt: TGTGCCTGGACGACAGGGGTTTGGGGGGAACTGTTTTTT
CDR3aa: CAWTTGVWGELFF

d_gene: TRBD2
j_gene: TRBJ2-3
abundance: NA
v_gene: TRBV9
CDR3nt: TGTGCCAGCAGCGCAGAGAGGGAGGGACTAGGAAGTTCCCTTCTACTGACAGATACGCAGTATTTT
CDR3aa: CASSAEREGLGSSLLLTDTQYF

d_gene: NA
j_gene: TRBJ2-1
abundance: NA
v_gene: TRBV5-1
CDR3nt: TGCGCCAGCAGCTTGGGAGGGGGAGCGGGGAATGAGCAGTTCTTC
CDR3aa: CASSLGGGAGNEQFF

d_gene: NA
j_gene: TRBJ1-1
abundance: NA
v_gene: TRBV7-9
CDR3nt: TGTGCCAGCAGCTTTTGGACGGGGGGCGGGTACACTGAAGCTTTCTTT
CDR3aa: CASSFWTGGGYTEAFF

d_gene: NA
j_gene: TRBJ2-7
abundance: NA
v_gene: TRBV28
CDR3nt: TGTGCCAGCAGTCAGGGACATTCGGGGGAGCAGTACTTC
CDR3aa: CASSQGHSGEQYF

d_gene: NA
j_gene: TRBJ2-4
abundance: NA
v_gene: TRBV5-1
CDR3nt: TGCGCCAGCAGCCTACCCAATAACAGGAGACTAGCCAAAAACATTCAGTACTTC
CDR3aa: CASSLPNNRRLAKNIQYF

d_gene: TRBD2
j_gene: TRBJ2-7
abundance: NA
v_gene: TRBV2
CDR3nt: TGTGCCAGCAGTTACGGGGTCCGGACTAGCGGGAGTATCTCCTACGAGCAGTACTTC
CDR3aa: CASSYGVRTSGSISYEQYF